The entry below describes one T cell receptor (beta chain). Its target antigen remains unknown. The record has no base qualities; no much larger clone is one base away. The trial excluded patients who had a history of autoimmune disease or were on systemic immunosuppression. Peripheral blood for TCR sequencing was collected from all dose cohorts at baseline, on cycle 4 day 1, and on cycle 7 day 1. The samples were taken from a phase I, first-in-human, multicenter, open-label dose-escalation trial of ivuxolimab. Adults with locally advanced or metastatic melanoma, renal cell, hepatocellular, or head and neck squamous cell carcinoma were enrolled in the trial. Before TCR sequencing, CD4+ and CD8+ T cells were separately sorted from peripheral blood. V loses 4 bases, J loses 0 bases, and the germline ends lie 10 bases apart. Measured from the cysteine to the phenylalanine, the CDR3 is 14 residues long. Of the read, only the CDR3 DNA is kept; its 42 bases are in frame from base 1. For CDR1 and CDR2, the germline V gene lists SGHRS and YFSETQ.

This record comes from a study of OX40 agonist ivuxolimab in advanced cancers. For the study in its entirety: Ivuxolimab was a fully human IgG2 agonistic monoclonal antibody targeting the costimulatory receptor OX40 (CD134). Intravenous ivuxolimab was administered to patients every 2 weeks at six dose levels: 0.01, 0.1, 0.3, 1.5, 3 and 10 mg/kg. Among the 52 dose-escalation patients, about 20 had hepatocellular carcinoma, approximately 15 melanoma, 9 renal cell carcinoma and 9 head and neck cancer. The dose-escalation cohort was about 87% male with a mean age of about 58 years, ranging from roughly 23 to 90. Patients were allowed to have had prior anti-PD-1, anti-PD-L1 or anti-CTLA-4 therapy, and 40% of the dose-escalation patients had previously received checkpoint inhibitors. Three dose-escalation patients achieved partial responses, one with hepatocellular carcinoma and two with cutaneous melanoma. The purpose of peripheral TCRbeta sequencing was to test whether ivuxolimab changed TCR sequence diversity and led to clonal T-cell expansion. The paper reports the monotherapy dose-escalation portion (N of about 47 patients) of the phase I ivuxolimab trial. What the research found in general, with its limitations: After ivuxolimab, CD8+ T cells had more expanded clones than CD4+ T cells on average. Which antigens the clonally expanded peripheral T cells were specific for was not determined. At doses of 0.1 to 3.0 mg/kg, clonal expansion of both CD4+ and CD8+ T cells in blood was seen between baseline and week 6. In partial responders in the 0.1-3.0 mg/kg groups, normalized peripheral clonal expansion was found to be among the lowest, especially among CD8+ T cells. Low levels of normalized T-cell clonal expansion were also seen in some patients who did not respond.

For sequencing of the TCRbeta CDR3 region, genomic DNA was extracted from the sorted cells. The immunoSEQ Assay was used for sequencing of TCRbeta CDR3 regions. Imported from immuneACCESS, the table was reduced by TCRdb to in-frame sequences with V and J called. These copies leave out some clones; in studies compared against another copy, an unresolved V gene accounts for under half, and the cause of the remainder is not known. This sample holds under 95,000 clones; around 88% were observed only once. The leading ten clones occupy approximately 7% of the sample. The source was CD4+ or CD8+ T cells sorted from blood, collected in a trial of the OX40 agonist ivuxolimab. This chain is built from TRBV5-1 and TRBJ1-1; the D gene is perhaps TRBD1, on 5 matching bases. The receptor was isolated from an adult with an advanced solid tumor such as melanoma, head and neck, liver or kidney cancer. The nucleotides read TGCGCCAGCAGCCTGACAGACATGAACACTGAAGCTTTCTTT. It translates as CASSLTDMNTEAFF.